The clone carrying this T cell receptor beta chain has at least ten counts. Its matching antigen is unknown. This CDR3 has 13 amino acids. CDR1 MNHEY and CDR2 SMNVEV come from the germline V gene (reference sequence). Trimming removed 6 bases at V and 5 bases at J, with 11 bases between. Amplification yielded TCR beta CDR3 regions, with RNA transcripts as the source. First-round RT-PCR of the TCR CDR3 relied on the HTBI primer set. TCRdb reprocessed the multiplex PCR reads via MiXCR and lists one record per CDR3 protein. This sample carries hundreds of thousands of distinct CDR3 sequences, roughly 19% of them seen once, and the ten largest clones take 3.5% to 4%. This sample is drawn from a study of T cells in Graves' hyperthyroidism and ophthalmopathy. General study findings and limits: Stable hyperthyroidism was separated from ophthalmopathy by a model based on 13 V-J features.

The hyperthyroidism patients had all been newly diagnosed, and their disease duration was under 2 months. Their ages ranged from 18 to 65 years. Patients having uncontrolled infection, another autoimmune disease, pregnancy or lactation were not included. A 10 ml volume of fresh peripheral blood provided the PBMCs. Specimen: blood. The chain joins TRBV27 to TRBJ1-5, with D unclear. The source of this sequence is a woman between 18 and 29 years old with Graves' hyperthyroidism. This CDR3 is CASRNRYDQPQHF. Written as DNA, the CDR3 is TGTGCCAGCAGGAACAGATATGATCAGCCCCAGCATTTT.